These T cell receptor beta chains were read from a single sample in a study of a mutant IDH1 vaccine in newly diagnosed glioma. Sequenced by immunoSEQ multiplex PCR; TCRdb stores in-frame clones only, minus some. The profile shows 30,000 or so clones, approximately 89% of them singletons. For these TCRs, the target antigens are not known. The sample was PBMCs, taken from a glioma patient whose treatment included an IDH1 peptide vaccine. The source is a man aged 35 to 55 with glioma. Each CDR3 is given with its conserved first and last residue. D genes are given only for firm matches. Size values are once, few and many counts, or a class for expanded clones, and some rows have none.

D gene,CDR3 length,J gene,clone size,V gene,CDR3 protein,CDR3 DNA
TRBD1,13,TRBJ1-1,.,TRBV7-9,CASSSQGAAEAFF,TGTGCCAGCAGCTCCCAGGGGGCCGCTGAAGCTTTCTTT
TRBD2,16,TRBJ2-3,.,TRBV5-5,CASSSEAGASTDTQYF,TGTGCCAGCAGCTCAGAAGCGGGGGCTAGCACAGATACGCAGTATTTT
.,15,TRBJ2-3,.,TRBV9,CASSVVGGATDTQYF,TGTGCCAGCAGCGTAGTGGGGGGGGCCACAGATACGCAGTATTTT
.,15,TRBJ2-2,.,TRBV5-1,CASSLARQPAGELFF,TGCGCCAGCAGCTTGGCTAGGCAGCCAGCCGGGGAGCTGTTTTTT
.,14,TRBJ2-1,.,TRBV14,CASSRQGGWNEQFF,TGTGCCAGCAGCCGCCAGGGCGGTTGGAATGAGCAGTTCTTC
.,11,TRBJ1-4,.,TRBV25-1,CASSVREKLFF,TGTGCCAGCAGTGTACGAGAAAAACTGTTTTTT
TRBD1,18,TRBJ2-2,.,TRBV10-1,CASSAGTGGLMNTGELFF,TGCGCCAGCAGCGCCGGGACAGGGGGCTTAATGAACACCGGGGAGCTGTTTTTT
.,14,TRBJ1-1,.,TRBV4-3,CASSQLTGSTEAFF,TGCGCCAGCAGCCAACTTACAGGGAGCACTGAAGCTTTCTTT
.,15,TRBJ2-1,few,TRBV29-1,CSVHKAWGPYNEQFF,TGCAGCGTCCACAAAGCATGGGGACCCTACAATGAGCAGTTCTTC
TRBD1,15,TRBJ2-7,.,TRBV19,CASSGGLLQGAEQYF,TGTGCCAGTAGTGGCGGGCTTCTTCAGGGGGCCGAGCAGTACTTC
TRBD2,14,TRBJ2-3,.,TRBV7-2,CASSSRLAADTQYF,TGTGCCAGCAGCTCGAGACTAGCAGCCGATACGCAGTATTTT
TRBD1,17,TRBJ1-1,.,TRBV11-2,CASSSAGNRGGSTEAFF,TGTGCCAGCAGCTCGGCAGGGAACAGGGGGGGATCCACTGAAGCTTTCTTT
TRBD2,14,TRBJ2-3,.,TRBV4-1,CASSPGTSGYTQYF,TGCGCCAGCAGCCCAGGGACTAGCGGATATACGCAGTATTTT
TRBD2,15,TRBJ2-7,.,TRBV5-6,CASSLVAGYSYEQYF,TGTGCCAGCAGCTTGGTAGCGGGGTACAGTTACGAGCAGTACTTC
.,17,TRBJ2-6,.,TRBV2,CASTSGGSSSGANVLTF,TGTGCCAGCACTTCGGGGGGCAGCTCCTCTGGGGCCAACGTCCTGACTTTC
.,11,TRBJ1-2,few,TRBV28,CASRKQRGYTF,TGTGCCAGCAGGAAACAGAGGGGCTACACCTTC
.,14,TRBJ1-2,.,TRBV11-2,CASSLISREDGYTF,TGTGCCAGCAGCTTAATCTCGAGGGAGGATGGCTACACCTTC
.,14,TRBJ2-1,few,TRBV28,CASKTAGSYNEQFF,TGTGCCAGCAAGACAGCGGGCTCCTACAATGAGCAGTTCTTC
.,16,TRBJ2-7,.,TRBV7-8,CASSLSWGERSYEQYF,TGTGCCAGCAGCTTAAGCTGGGGGGAGAGGTCCTACGAGCAGTACTTC
.,16,TRBJ2-3,.,TRBV19,CATKPKGLSGADTQYF,TGTGCCACTAAGCCAAAGGGACTGTCGGGAGCAGATACGCAGTATTTT
.,18,TRBJ2-6,.,TRBV7-7,CASSDDGMPQSRANVLTF,TGTGCCAGCAGCGATGACGGTATGCCACAAAGTCGGGCCAACGTCCTGACTTTC
.,15,TRBJ1-3,.,TRBV5-5,CASSLVAGGGNTIYF,TGTGCCAGCAGCCTAGTTGCGGGGGGAGGAAACACCATATATTTT
TRBD2,17,TRBJ2-3,.,TRBV7-2,CASSLVGLAGSTDTQYF,TGTGCCAGCAGCTTAGTGGGGCTAGCGGGGTCCACAGATACGCAGTATTTT
.,14,TRBJ2-7,.,TRBV6-5,CASRYNRLAYEQYF,TGTGCCAGCAGATATAACAGGCTCGCCTACGAGCAGTACTTC
.,15,TRBJ2-5,.,TRBV19,CASSIVAGEQETQYF,TGTGCCAGTAGTATAGTGGCAGGGGAACAAGAGACCCAGTACTTC
.,16,TRBJ2-1,.,TRBV5-4,CASSLKSGKKGNEQFF,TGTGCCAGCAGCTTGAAGTCCGGGAAGAAGGGCAATGAGCAGTTCTTC
TRBD2,15,TRBJ2-1,.,TRBV11-2,CASSLVTGLESEQFF,TGTGCCAGCAGCTTAGTCACGGGACTAGAGAGTGAGCAGTTCTTC
TRBD2,14,TRBJ2-1,.,TRBV14,CARPYRGESCEQFF,TGTGCCAGACCCTACCGGGGGGAAAGCTGTGAGCAGTTCTTC
.,15,TRBJ1-1,.,TRBV4-1,CASSPQAKETLEAFF,TGCGCCAGCAGCCCCCAAGCCAAGGAAACCCTTGAAGCTTTCTTT
.,13,TRBJ1-1,.,TRBV6-1,CASRKAGNTEAFF,TGTGCCAGCCGAAAGGCGGGGAACACTGAAGCTTTCTTT
.,15,TRBJ2-2,.,TRBV21-1,CASSLWDIPTGELFF,TGTGCCAGCAGCCTTTGGGACATACCCACCGGGGAGCTGTTTTTT
TRBD1,12,TRBJ1-5,.,TRBV28,CASGDRHWPQHF,TGTGCCAGCGGGGACAGGCATTGGCCCCAGCATTTT
.,14,TRBJ2-1,.,TRBV27,CATGGGRRYNEQFF,TGTGCCACCGGGGGCGGTAGGAGGTACAATGAGCAGTTCTTC
TRBD1,14,TRBJ2-1,.,TRBV6-1,CASSESQGQDKQFF,TGTGCCAGCAGTGAATCACAGGGGCAAGATAAGCAGTTCTTC
.,17,TRBJ2-1,.,TRBV29-1,CSVVDLGLHGDNNEQFF,TGCAGCGTTGTGGATCTGGGCCTCCACGGGGATAACAATGAGCAGTTCTTC
.,11,TRBJ2-1,.,TRBV4-1,CASSGWEEQFF,TGCGCCAGCAGCGGCTGGGAGGAGCAGTTCTTC
.,13,TRBJ1-2,.,TRBV6-1,CASSESGRYGYTF,TGTGCCAGCAGTGAGTCCGGCCGCTATGGCTACACCTTC
TRBD1,13,TRBJ2-1,.,TRBV6-1,CASREWDRAEQFF,TGTGCCAGCAGGGAGTGGGACAGGGCGGAGCAGTTCTTC
.,16,TRBJ1-4,.,TRBV15,CATSRGDSGVNEKLFF,TGTGCCACCAGCAGAGGAGATTCAGGGGTCAACGAAAAACTGTTTTTT
.,15,TRBJ1-2,.,TRBV28,CASSSPPDSDYGYTF,TGTGCCAGCAGTTCACCTCCAGACAGCGACTATGGCTACACCTTC
TRBD1,15,TRBJ2-5,few,TRBV5-6,CASSLTGARRGTQYF,TGTGCCAGCAGCTTAACAGGGGCCCGAAGGGGGACCCAGTACTTC
TRBD2,14,TRBJ2-4,.,TRBV7-9,CASSFALAENIQYF,TGTGCCAGCAGCTTCGCACTAGCGGAAAACATTCAGTACTTC
TRBD1,13,TRBJ2-7,.,TRBV5-4,CASGDRDSYEQYF,TGTGCCAGCGGCGACAGGGATTCCTACGAGCAGTACTTC
TRBD2,15,TRBJ2-1,.,TRBV5-4,CASSWGLAGSNEQFF,TGTGCCAGCAGCTGGGGACTAGCGGGAAGCAATGAGCAGTTCTTC
.,9,TRBJ2-7,.,TRBV6-4,CASSSEQYF,TGTGCCAGCTCCTCCGAGCAGTACTTC
TRBD1,17,TRBJ1-2,.,TRBV4-1,CASSPSSYRDRHYGYTF,TGCGCCAGCAGCCCGAGCTCCTACCGGGACAGGCACTATGGCTACACCTTC
TRBD1,15,TRBJ1-3,.,TRBV27,CASSLDRGMGNTIYF,TGTGCCAGCAGTTTAGACAGGGGTATGGGAAACACCATATATTTT
TRBD2,15,TRBJ2-7,.,TRBV11-2,CASTLAGGPSYEQYF,TGTGCCAGCACCTTAGCGGGAGGGCCCTCTTACGAGCAGTACTTC
.,13,TRBJ1-5,.,TRBV6-4,CASSDSANQPQHF,TGTGCCAGCAGTGACTCGGCAAATCAGCCCCAGCATTTT
.,9,TRBJ2-5,.,TRBV10-1,CASSETQYF,TGCGCCAGCAGTGAGACCCAGTACTTC
TRBD1,15,TRBJ1-5,.,TRBV4-1,CASRKTGNVDQPQHF,TGCGCCAGCAGAAAGACAGGGAACGTAGATCAGCCCCAGCATTTT
TRBD2,15,TRBJ2-1,.,TRBV11-2,CASSLDRTSGVSAFF,TGTGCCAGCAGCTTAGACCGGACTAGCGGGGTCAGTGCGTTCTTC
.,17,TRBJ1-5,.,TRBV19,CASSPGPWEFSNQPQHF,TGTGCCAGTAGTCCCGGCCCTTGGGAGTTTAGCAATCAGCCCCAGCATTTT
TRBD2,15,TRBJ2-3,.,TRBV4-2,CASSQNSLAGDTQYF,TGTGCCAGCAGCCAGAATTCACTAGCGGGAGATACGCAGTATTTT
.,14,TRBJ1-2,.,TRBV5-8,CASSYGTTNYGYTF,TGTGCCAGCAGCTACGGGACTACTAACTATGGCTACACCTTC
TRBD1,13,TRBJ2-7,.,TRBV6-5,CASSRQGAREQYF,TGTGCCAGCAGTAGGCAGGGGGCGAGGGAGCAGTACTTC
.,16,TRBJ1-3,.,TRBV5-5,CASSLGRYLSGNTIYF,TGTGCCAGCAGCTTGGGCAGGTACCTCTCTGGAAACACCATATATTTT
TRBD1,19,TRBJ1-1,.,TRBV27,CASSVPSLGQPPENTEAFF,TGTGCCAGCAGTGTTCCTTCTCTGGGACAGCCCCCGGAGAACACTGAAGCTTTCTTT
.,11,TRBJ2-4,.,TRBV7-9,CASSLEDIQYF,TGTGCCAGCAGCTTAGAGGACATTCAGTACTTC